These T cell receptor beta chains were read from a single sample in a study of blood T cells in healthy people across ages. TCRdb re-called the 5' RACE reads with MiXCR, one entry per CDR3 protein. Of more than 650,000 distinct CDR3 sequences listed, over 20% are singletons. The sample was blood. The source is a man aged 65 to 79 in good health. Each CDR3 is given with its conserved first and last residue. D genes are given only for firm matches. Expanded clones are given a class, and other clones once, few, many or no size at all.

j_call: TRBJ1-5; cdr3_length: 15; clone_size: few; v_call: TRBV18; d_call: -; cdr3_nt: TGTGCCAGCTCACCAAGCAGGGGTAGCAATCAGCCCCAGCATTTT; cdr3_aa: CASSPSRGSNQPQHF
j_call: TRBJ1-1; cdr3_length: 14; clone_size: many; v_call: TRBV7-2; d_call: -; cdr3_nt: TGTGCCAGCAGAACCGGGGCGTTGAACACTGAAGCTTTCTTT; cdr3_aa: CASRTGALNTEAFF
j_call: TRBJ2-2; cdr3_length: 13; clone_size: few; v_call: TRBV10-3; d_call: TRBD1; cdr3_nt: TGTGCCACCGGGACAGGCGACACCGGGGAGCTGTTTTTT; cdr3_aa: CATGTGDTGELFF
j_call: TRBJ1-6; cdr3_length: 13; clone_size: few; v_call: TRBV20-1; d_call: -; cdr3_nt: TGCAGTGCGACAGGAGCCAATAATTCACCCCTCCACTTT; cdr3_aa: CSATGANNSPLHF
j_call: TRBJ2-3; cdr3_length: 14; clone_size: many; v_call: TRBV11-2; d_call: -; cdr3_nt: TGTGCCAGCAGCCAACGGGCTTTCACAGATACGCAGTATTTT; cdr3_aa: CASSQRAFTDTQYF
j_call: TRBJ2-3; cdr3_length: 18; clone_size: -; v_call: TRBV7-3; d_call: TRBD2; cdr3_nt: TGTGCCAGCAGCCCACAGTTTTTGGGGGGGAAGGACACAGATACGCAGTATTTT; cdr3_aa: CASSPQFLGGKDTDTQYF
j_call: TRBJ2-5; cdr3_length: 12; clone_size: few; v_call: TRBV2; d_call: -; cdr3_nt: TGTGCCAGCAGTGAACAGGGCGAGACCCAGTACTTC; cdr3_aa: CASSEQGETQYF
j_call: TRBJ1-6; cdr3_length: 14; clone_size: -; v_call: TRBV3-1; d_call: -; cdr3_nt: TGTGCCAGCAGCCAAGGATCGGGGAGGTCACCCCTCCACTTT; cdr3_aa: CASSQGSGRSPLHF
j_call: TRBJ2-1; cdr3_length: 14; clone_size: many; v_call: TRBV6-2/TRBV6-3; d_call: -; cdr3_nt: TGTGCCAGCAGTCCCCCTTTCGGCTATCGTGAGCAGTTCTTC; cdr3_aa: CASSPPFGYREQFF
j_call: TRBJ2-1; cdr3_length: 15; clone_size: -; v_call: TRBV12-3/TRBV12-4; d_call: TRBD2; cdr3_nt: TGTGCCAGCAGTCCGACTAGCGTGGGGAACAATGAGCAGCTCTTC; cdr3_aa: CASSPTSVGNNEQLF
j_call: TRBJ2-3; cdr3_length: 14; clone_size: few; v_call: TRBV11-2; d_call: -; cdr3_nt: TGTGCCAGCAGCCCTCCGATCGCCACAGATACGCAGTATTTT; cdr3_aa: CASSPPIATDTQYF
j_call: TRBJ1-4; cdr3_length: 13; clone_size: few; v_call: TRBV6-2/TRBV6-3; d_call: -; cdr3_nt: TGTGCCAGTGCGACAGTGATTAATGAAAAACTGTTTTTT; cdr3_aa: CASATVINEKLFF
j_call: TRBJ2-1; cdr3_length: 17; clone_size: -; v_call: TRBV7-2; d_call: -; cdr3_nt: TGTGCCAGCAGCTCCTGGAGCGGGACAGGATCCTACAATGAGCAGTTCTTC; cdr3_aa: CASSSWSGTGSYNEQFF
j_call: TRBJ2-7; cdr3_length: 13; clone_size: few; v_call: TRBV20-1; d_call: -; cdr3_nt: TGCAGTGCGAGGGACACAAATTTAGGCGAGCAGTACTTC; cdr3_aa: CSARDTNLGEQYF
j_call: TRBJ2-2; cdr3_length: 14; clone_size: few; v_call: TRBV7-9; d_call: TRBD1; cdr3_nt: TGTGCCAGCAGCTTAACAGGGGACCCCGGGGAGCTGTTTTTT; cdr3_aa: CASSLTGDPGELFF
j_call: TRBJ1-6; cdr3_length: 15; clone_size: -; v_call: TRBV6-5; d_call: TRBD1; cdr3_nt: TGTGCCAGCAGTCTGACAGGGGGCATAAGGTCACCCCTCCACTTT; cdr3_aa: CASSLTGGIRSPLHF
j_call: TRBJ2-3; cdr3_length: 15; clone_size: few; v_call: TRBV11-2; d_call: -; cdr3_nt: TGTGCCAGCAGCTTACTCCTAAATCCCAGCGATACGCAGTATTTT; cdr3_aa: CASSLLLNPSDTQYF
j_call: TRBJ1-3; cdr3_length: 15; clone_size: few; v_call: TRBV12-3/TRBV12-4; d_call: -; cdr3_nt: TGTGCCAGCAGTTTCGACGGCGGCTCTGGAAACACCATATATTTT; cdr3_aa: CASSFDGGSGNTIYF
j_call: TRBJ1-1; cdr3_length: 15; clone_size: many; v_call: TRBV20-1; d_call: -; cdr3_nt: TGCAGTGCTAGAGATTTTGGCACTCCTCAATTTGAAGCTTTCTTT; cdr3_aa: CSARDFGTPQFEAFF
j_call: TRBJ1-1; cdr3_length: 14; clone_size: -; v_call: TRBV6-5; d_call: -; cdr3_nt: TGTGCCAGCAGTTACTCCGCCGGGAACACTGAAGCTTTCTTT; cdr3_aa: CASSYSAGNTEAFF
j_call: TRBJ2-2; cdr3_length: 12; clone_size: -; v_call: TRBV30; d_call: -; cdr3_nt: TGTGCCTGGAACACGAACACCGGGGAGCTGTTTTTT; cdr3_aa: CAWNTNTGELFF
j_call: TRBJ1-1; cdr3_length: 13; clone_size: few; v_call: TRBV28; d_call: -; cdr3_nt: TGTGCCAGCAGTGATTCCCACTACACTGAAGCTTTCTTT; cdr3_aa: CASSDSHYTEAFF
j_call: TRBJ1-6; cdr3_length: 15; clone_size: few; v_call: TRBV6-6; d_call: -; cdr3_nt: TGTGCCAGCATTCAAACAGGGTTTTATAATTCACCCCTCCACTTT; cdr3_aa: CASIQTGFYNSPLHF
j_call: TRBJ2-5; cdr3_length: 16; clone_size: -; v_call: TRBV20-1; d_call: -; cdr3_nt: TGCAGTGCTATCGGGGGGCGTACCGGTAGGGACAATGAGCGGTTCTTC; cdr3_aa: CSAIGGRTGRDNERFF
j_call: TRBJ2-7; cdr3_length: 12; clone_size: -; v_call: TRBV12-3/TRBV12-4; d_call: -; cdr3_nt: TGTGCCAGCAGTTTTCTAGTCTACGAGCAGTACTTC; cdr3_aa: CASSFLVYEQYF
j_call: TRBJ1-1; cdr3_length: 16; clone_size: many; v_call: TRBV7-3; d_call: TRBD1; cdr3_nt: TGTGCCAGCAGCCCCGGGCCCCGGGACAGAGGGGCTGAAGCTTTCTTT; cdr3_aa: CASSPGPRDRGAEAFF
j_call: TRBJ1-5; cdr3_length: 16; clone_size: few; v_call: TRBV4-1; d_call: -; cdr3_nt: TGCGCCAGCAGCCAAGGTTCGTCGACGGAGAGCCAGCCCCAGCATTTT; cdr3_aa: CASSQGSSTESQPQHF
j_call: TRBJ2-5; cdr3_length: 17; clone_size: -; v_call: TRBV6-5; d_call: -; cdr3_nt: TGTGCCAGCAGTTACTTAGGGGCAGGGGCGCCGGAAGAGACCCAGTACTTC; cdr3_aa: CASSYLGAGAPEETQYF
j_call: TRBJ2-3; cdr3_length: 16; clone_size: -; v_call: TRBV7-2; d_call: TRBD2; cdr3_nt: TGTGCCAGCAGCTTAGGTATAGCGGGACGGACAGATACGCAGTATTTT; cdr3_aa: CASSLGIAGRTDTQYF
j_call: TRBJ1-2; cdr3_length: 13; clone_size: -; v_call: TRBV28; d_call: -; cdr3_nt: TGTGCCAGCAGTTTTCCGGCCCTCGGGGGCTACACCTTC; cdr3_aa: CASSFPALGGYTF
j_call: TRBJ2-4; cdr3_length: 15; clone_size: -; v_call: TRBV5-1; d_call: TRBD1; cdr3_nt: TGCGCCAGCAGCTTAGAGGGGACAGGGGGAAACATTCAGTACTTC; cdr3_aa: CASSLEGTGGNIQYF
j_call: TRBJ1-2; cdr3_length: 13; clone_size: -; v_call: TRBV2; d_call: -; cdr3_nt: TGTGCCAGCAGGGCCGACAGACTCTATGGCTACACCTTC; cdr3_aa: CASRADRLYGYTF
j_call: TRBJ1-1; cdr3_length: 14; clone_size: few; v_call: TRBV20-1; d_call: -; cdr3_nt: TGCAGTGCCCCTAGGCCTGGGATGAGCACTGAAGCTTTCTTT; cdr3_aa: CSAPRPGMSTEAFF
j_call: TRBJ1-4; cdr3_length: 13; clone_size: few; v_call: TRBV12-3/TRBV12-4; d_call: -; cdr3_nt: TGTGCCAGCAGTTTACCCCTTAATGAAAAACTGTTTTTT; cdr3_aa: CASSLPLNEKLFF
j_call: TRBJ2-1; cdr3_length: 19; clone_size: -; v_call: TRBV12-3/TRBV12-4; d_call: TRBD2; cdr3_nt: TGTGCCAGCAGCCCTGGGCGGGCCTTGTCTAGCGGGAGGAAGAATGAGCAGTTCTTC; cdr3_aa: CASSPGRALSSGRKNEQFF
j_call: TRBJ2-5; cdr3_length: 13; clone_size: few; v_call: TRBV10-3; d_call: -; cdr3_nt: TGTGCCATCAGTGAGTCGCGGGAAGAGACCCAGTACTTC; cdr3_aa: CAISESREETQYF
j_call: TRBJ1-6; cdr3_length: 14; clone_size: -; v_call: TRBV7-6; d_call: -; cdr3_nt: TGTGCCAGCAGCTTAGGTTTGTTCAATTCACCCCTCCACTTT; cdr3_aa: CASSLGLFNSPLHF
j_call: TRBJ2-1; cdr3_length: 14; clone_size: many; v_call: TRBV30; d_call: -; cdr3_nt: TGTGCCTGGGGGTTTCGGAGCTCCTACAATGAGCAGTTCTTC; cdr3_aa: CAWGFRSSYNEQFF
j_call: TRBJ2-1; cdr3_length: 13; clone_size: -; v_call: TRBV11-2; d_call: -; cdr3_nt: TGTGCCAGCAGCTTATACGACGTCAATGAGCAGTTCTTC; cdr3_aa: CASSLYDVNEQFF
j_call: TRBJ2-2; cdr3_length: 15; clone_size: -; v_call: TRBV20-1; d_call: -; cdr3_nt: TGCAGTGCTCCTGGACAGCCGAGAAACACCGGGGAGCTGTTCTTT; cdr3_aa: CSAPGQPRNTGELFF
j_call: TRBJ2-7; cdr3_length: 11; clone_size: many; v_call: TRBV5-1; d_call: -; cdr3_nt: TGCGCCAGCAGCTCTGGGAACGAGCAGTACTTC; cdr3_aa: CASSSGNEQYF
j_call: TRBJ1-2; cdr3_length: 14; clone_size: -; v_call: TRBV9; d_call: TRBD1; cdr3_nt: TGTGCCAGCAGCAAACAGGGACAGAATGACGGCTACACCTTC; cdr3_aa: CASSKQGQNDGYTF
j_call: TRBJ1-2; cdr3_length: 11; clone_size: -; v_call: TRBV29-1; d_call: -; cdr3_nt: TGCAGCGTTTCCTCAGGGAGTGGCTACACCTTC; cdr3_aa: CSVSSGSGYTF
j_call: TRBJ1-2; cdr3_length: 14; clone_size: many; v_call: TRBV11-3; d_call: -; cdr3_nt: TGTGCCAGCAGCTTAGTCCGGGCAGGGGATGGCTACACCTTC; cdr3_aa: CASSLVRAGDGYTF
j_call: TRBJ2-6; cdr3_length: 18; clone_size: -; v_call: TRBV11-2; d_call: -; cdr3_nt: TGTGCCAGCAGCGCTTTGAGAGACGAGAACTCTGGGGCCAACGTCCTGACTTTC; cdr3_aa: CASSALRDENSGANVLTF